This TCR beta chain was obtained from a study of T-cell reconstitution after alpha-beta-depleted transplantation in children. The junction had 10 bases not matched to a gene; V was cut back by 1 base and J by 4 bases. The CDR3 runs to 17 residues. Looked up from germline, CDR1 is MGHRA and CDR2 is YSYEKL. Study-wide points: Fresh T-cell production supplied most of the T-cell counts and diversity seen one year after transplant. Recipient T cells and thymic progenitors that survived gave rise to the high TCRbeta diversity observed at day 60 in some patients. Reportedly, alpha-beta T cells present about two months post-transplant originated from several hundred expanded clones of graft origin.

The authors prepared the TCRbeta library with unique molecular identifiers. MiXCR, run by TCRdb on the PCR reads, gives a single entry per CDR3 protein. Of fewer than 350,000 distinct CDR3 sequences listed, 11% are singletons. This clonotype occurred a few times. Its antigen remains unknown. The TCR was taken from a male patient aged 2-15 years who had a stem cell transplant for chronic granulomatous disease, so the T cells may come from the graft donor. This chain connects TRBV4-1 to TRBJ2-1; 7 positions match TRBD2. The input for sequencing was peripheral blood, taken 180 days after TCRalphabeta/CD19-depleted stem cell transplant. The CDR3, as DNA: TGCGCCAGCAGCCAAGTCTGGAGCAGGGAGGGTTACAATGAGCAGTTCTTC. Translating gives CASSQVWSREGYNEQFF.